The 3 T cell receptor beta chains below all came from one sample that was sequenced in a study of radiotherapy plus CTLA-4 blockade in lung cancer. Here immunoSEQ multiplex PCR was the method, and the copy in TCRdb shows in-frame clones only, minus some. This sample has nearly 95,000 clones, with around 84% found just once. The material sequenced was peripheral blood, taken from a patient treated with radiotherapy plus ipilimumab. The receptors were gathered from a human donor with non-small cell lung cancer that progressed on radiotherapy plus ipilimumab.

This clone was found once. The V and J genes are TRBV10-3 and TRBJ1-1; D is undetermined. This CDR3 has 13 residues. V lost 3 bases, J lost 2 bases, and 7 bases lay in between. Germline CDR1 ENHRY, CDR2 SYGVKD. CDR3 coding DNA: TGTGCCATCAGTGATACTCCCAACACTGAAGCTTTCTTT. This gives the protein CAISDTPNTEAFF.

This clone was recorded many times. This chain joins TRBV28 and TRBJ2-6; TRBD1 or TRBD2 may be the D gene (5 bases each). V lost 4 bases and J 13 bases, leaving 11 bases between the germline ends. Germline lookup yields CDR1 MDHEN and CDR2 SYDVKM. CDR3 size: 12 residues. This chain's CDR3 is CASSSGTFVLTF. The CDR3, as DNA: TGTGCCAGCAGTTCCGGGACGTTTGTCCTGACTTTC.

Concerning this clone itself: This likely traces to a read error, being one base from a far larger clone. V is TRBV30 and J is TRBJ2-1, with 7 bases aligning to TRBD2. CDR3 length: 16 residues. V lost 4 bases to trimming and J lost 5 bases; unmatched junction nucleotides: 14. Germline assignment: CDR1 GTSNPN and CDR2 SVGIG (reference sequence). This CDR3 is CAWNFGGSGSNNEQFF. CDR3 DNA: TGTGCCTGGAATTTCGGGGGGAGTGGATCTAACAATGAGCAGTTCTTC.